The rows below give T cell receptor beta chains drawn from one sample of a study of cytomegalovirus exposure and HLA in healthy donors. Repertoires were generated with immunoSEQ multiplex PCR, while TCRdb's copy carries only in-frame clones and drops some. The sample lists 150,000 to 200,000 clones; roughly 82% were seen once. The material sequenced was PBMCs. All receptors derive from a man aged 45 to 65 in good health and CMV-seropositive. Both conserved end residues are part of each CDR3. The order of the fields is V gene, D gene, J gene, clone size, CDR3 DNA, CDR3 protein. A D gene is named only where the DNA matches it firmly. For some rows the clone size is stated as once, few or many, or as a class when expanded; others skip it.

TRBV11-2	TRBD2	TRBJ2-1	-	TGTGCCAGCAGCTTAGCTACTAGCGGTTTCTACAATGAGCAGTTCTTC	CASSLATSGFYNEQFF
TRBV27	TRBD1	TRBJ2-1	-	TGTGCCAGCAGTCCATCGCCGGGACAGGCGGCCGGCAATGAGCAGTTCTTC	CASSPSPGQAAGNEQFF
TRBV5-1	-	TRBJ2-2	-	TGCGCCAGCAGCTTGGGACAGAACACCGGGGAGCTGTTTTTT	CASSLGQNTGELFF
TRBV25-1	-	TRBJ1-1	-	TGTGCCAGCAGTTCGACAGGAAGAACTGAAGCTTTCTTT	CASSSTGRTEAFF
TRBV18	TRBD2	TRBJ2-5	-	TGTGCCAGCTCAAGGGGCGCGGGGGGCGCAGAGACCCAGTACTTC	CASSRGAGGAETQYF
TRBV5-1	-	TRBJ2-7	-	TGCGCCAGCAGCTTATCAGGGTTTGGCTACGAGCAGTACTTC	CASSLSGFGYEQYF
TRBV2	TRBD2	TRBJ2-3	-	TGTGCCAGCAATTTAGCGGGGTACACAGATACGCAGTATTTT	CASNLAGYTDTQYF
TRBV6-5	-	TRBJ2-7	-	TGTGCCAGCAGCCCCTATGTCATAGCCTACGAGCAGTACTTC	CASSPYVIAYEQYF
TRBV7-9	-	TRBJ1-5	-	TGTTCCAGCAGCTTCGGTAATCAGCCCCAGCATTTT	CSSSFGNQPQHF
TRBV9	TRBD2	TRBJ2-3	-	TGTGCCAGCAGCGTAGAGGGGAGCGGGAGGGCCATGGATACGCAGTATTTT	CASSVEGSGRAMDTQYF
TRBV10-2	-	TRBJ1-1	-	TGCGCCAGCAGTGAACTTACAGGGTTGAACACTGAAGCTTTCTTT	CASSELTGLNTEAFF
TRBV7-8	-	TRBJ2-7	-	TGTGCCAGCAGCCCCGGTTACGAGCAGTACTTC	CASSPGYEQYF
TRBV27	-	TRBJ1-6	-	TGTGCCAGCAGTTCACAGGGTCCCCTAAACTCCTATAATTCACCCCTCCACTTT	CASSSQGPLNSYNSPLHF
TRBV15	TRBD2	TRBJ2-1	-	TGTGCCACCAGCAGAGAGCGAGCGGGGGTGGATGAGCAGTTCTTC	CATSRERAGVDEQFF
TRBV2	-	TRBJ1-2	few	TGTGCCAGCAGGGCGGGATATAACTATGGCTACACCTTC	CASRAGYNYGYTF
TRBV4-1	-	TRBJ2-5	once	TGCGCCAGCAGCCAAGATTTCACAAGACAAGAGACCCAGTACTTC	CASSQDFTRQETQYF
TRBV7-9	-	TRBJ1-1	-	TGTGCCAGCAGCTTAGGACAGGCCACTGAAGCTTTCTTT	CASSLGQATEAFF
TRBV5-1	-	TRBJ2-3	once	TGCGCCAGCAGCTTCGCCAGGGATGATACGCAGTATTTT	CASSFARDDTQYF
TRBV5-1	TRBD2	TRBJ2-3	few	TGCGCCAGCAGCCAGCGGGGGGGGACGGCAGATACGCAGTATTTT	CASSQRGGTADTQYF
TRBV7-8	TRBD1	TRBJ1-1	-	TGTGCCAGCAGCTTTTGGCAGGGGGAGTTGAACACTGAAGCTTTCTTT	CASSFWQGELNTEAFF
TRBV5-1	TRBD2	TRBJ2-5	-	TGCGCCAGCCGGACTAGCGGGAACTTCCCACAAGAGACCCAGTACTTC	CASRTSGNFPQETQYF
TRBV5-1	-	TRBJ2-7	few	TGCGCCAGCAAGAAGGAGCCGGCCTACGAGCAGTACTTC	CASKKEPAYEQYF
TRBV12-5	TRBD2	TRBJ2-1	-	TGTGCTAGTGGTTTGGTAATTACTAGCGAGATCAATGAGCAGTTCTTC	CASGLVITSEINEQFF
TRBV19	-	TRBJ1-2	once	TGTGCCAGTACCCGGACAGTTCAAACTCCTAACTATGGCTACACCTTC	CASTRTVQTPNYGYTF
TRBV5-8	-	TRBJ2-6	-	TGTGCCAGCAGCTTAAACAGGGTAACATCTGGGGCCAACGTCCTGACTTTC	CASSLNRVTSGANVLTF
TRBV28	TRBD2	TRBJ2-1	once	TGTGCCAGCACGGGACTACTATACAATGAGCAGTTCTTC	CASTGLLYNEQFF
TRBV2	-	TRBJ1-6	-	TGTGCCAGCAGTGATGCCGGGGAGTCACCCCTCCACTTT	CASSDAGESPLHF
TRBV29-1	TRBD2	TRBJ2-4	-	TGCAGCGTTGGGCTAGCGGAAAACATTCAGTACTTC	CSVGLAENIQYF
TRBV5-1	-	TRBJ2-2	once	TGCGCCAGCAGCTTCGACCCAGCGGGGAACACCGGGGAGCTGTTTTTT	CASSFDPAGNTGELFF
TRBV9	TRBD1	TRBJ2-1	once	TGTGCCAGCACCTTGGACAGGGGGGGACGGGAGCAGTTCTTC	CASTLDRGGREQFF
TRBV5-1	TRBD1	TRBJ1-4	once	TGCGCCAGCAGCGCATGGGACAGAGGGGATGAAAAACTGTTTTTT	CASSAWDRGDEKLFF
TRBV15	-	TRBJ2-3	-	TGTGCCACCAGCAGAGATCGAGCAGATACGCAGTATTTT	CATSRDRADTQYF
TRBV18	-	TRBJ1-1	once	TGTGCCAGCTCACCCTCGGGACTCCCGAACACTGAAGCTTTCTTT	CASSPSGLPNTEAFF
TRBV19	-	TRBJ1-2	once	TGTGCCAGTAGTATAGATCTATCAAGCCCCGGCTACACCTTC	CASSIDLSSPGYTF
TRBV27	-	TRBJ2-3	-	TGTGCCAGTGCCCTGGGACATCCACGGATAGATACGCAGTATTTT	CASALGHPRIDTQYF
TRBV5-6	-	TRBJ1-5	-	TGTGCCAGCAGCTCGGGACTGAATAGCAATCAGCCCCAGCATTTT	CASSSGLNSNQPQHF
TRBV6-1	-	TRBJ2-7	-	TGTGCCAGCAGCGAGACCACGGGGTTCTACGAGCAGTACTTC	CASSETTGFYEQYF
TRBV28	-	TRBJ2-1	-	TGTGCCAGCAGCCAGGGAAACTACAATGAGCAGTTCTTC	CASSQGNYNEQFF
TRBV19	TRBD1	TRBJ1-1	-	TGTGCCAGTAGTATGAGACAGGGGGTCCCTGAAGCTTTCTTT	CASSMRQGVPEAFF
TRBV10-3	-	TRBJ1-3	-	TGTGCCATCAGTGATAACAGCCAACTCTCTGGAAACACCATATATTTT	CAISDNSQLSGNTIYF
TRBV27	TRBD2	TRBJ2-4	-	TGTGCCAGCAGTTTATCGATCTTCCCTAGCGGGGGAACCGGGAACATTCAGTACTTC	CASSLSIFPSGGTGNIQYF